These 3 T cell receptor beta chains share one sample of origin, sequenced in a study of shared clonotypes between healthy human individuals. Some clones are missing from TCRdb's copy, which holds only in-frame ones; the method was immunoSEQ multiplex PCR. The data hold around 2.5 million clones, with 93% observed a single time. Specimen: naive CD4+ T cells from PBMCs. Subset: CD45RA+ positively selected. Every receptor here comes from a man younger than 30 in good health. Some clones in this sample may be carry-over from other donors' samples.

The chain has TRBV5-1 and TRBJ1-1, with D unresolved. Germline CDR1 is SGHRS and CDR2 is YFSETQ. Trimming removed 7 bases at V and 1 base at J, with 20 bases between. The CDR3 has 16 amino acids. The DNA for the CDR3 is TGCGCCAGCGGAGAGGGCGCGGCGCGAGGGAACACTGAAGCTTTCTTT. Translated: CASGEGAARGNTEAFF.

The chain joins TRBV5-6 to TRBJ2-7; no definite D call. V was trimmed by 0 bases and J by 6 bases, leaving 10 bases between them. The CDR3 runs to 13 residues. The V gene's germline CDR1 is SGHDT and CDR2 YYEEEE. CDR3 in DNA: TGTGCCAGCAGCTTGGGGGCTCCGGTCGAGCAGTACTTC. As protein: CASSLGAPVEQYF.

CDR3: CASSPNGAQNSNQPQHF. Here the CDR3 DNA reads TGTGCCAGCAGCCCCAATGGAGCGCAGAATAGCAATCAGCCCCAGCATTTT. The V call is TRBV28, the J call TRBJ1-5, with unresolved D. The CDR3 extends over 17 amino acids. V lost 6 bases, J lost 0 bases, and 18 bases lay in between. Per the germline V gene, CDR1 is MDHEN and CDR2 is SYDVKM.